This T cell receptor (beta chain) is drawn from a study of graft-versus-host responses after intestinal transplantation. As for the study in general: Transplants given to recipients were multivisceral, liver-intestinal, or isolated intestinal. Anti-thymocyte globulin induction preceded two to three years of tacrolimus and steroid maintenance in all recipients.

V was shortened by 7 bases and J by 0 bases, with 13 bases between the two germline ends. Germline V CDR1 and CDR2: MNHNS, SASEGT. The CDR3 runs 14 residues. Sequenced by immunoSEQ multiplex PCR; TCRdb stores in-frame clones only, minus some. The sample consists of some 150,000 clones, around 90% of them appearing once. Comments on this clone: Its antigen is undetermined.

The study, taken as a whole, reports: Peak GvH clone levels in circulation were associated with early post-transplant HvG declines. Some GvH clones were seen earlier in gut or blood, suggesting intestinal origin.

The material was unstimulated CD4+ T cells sorted from spleen or lymph node cells, obtained before intestinal transplant. The clonotype was recovered from a human donor who received an intestinal transplant. The genes are TRBV6-1 and TRBJ2-7; D possibly corresponds to TRBD2 (5 bases). CDR3 in DNA: TGTGCCAGCATTAGGGCTAGCCACTCCTACGAGCAGTACTTC. Amino acids: CASIRASHSYEQYF.